One sample yielded the 20 T cell receptor beta chains listed below, sequenced in a study of blood T cell repertoires in COVID-19. The table came from immunoSEQ multiplex PCR; TCRdb's copy has only in-frame clones and leaves some out. The profile shows 330,000 or so clones, 70% to 90% of them singletons. Material: PBMCs or T cells enriched from blood (not recorded which). The receptors stem from a man aged 40-55 years in a cohort exposed to, infected with or recovered from COVID-19 (not recorded which).

The genes are TRBV5-6 and TRBJ2-1; a possible D gene is TRBD1 (5 bases). CDR1 SGHDT and CDR2 YYEEEE come from the germline V gene. The CDR3 runs to 14 residues. V was shortened by 2 bases and J by 4 bases, with 10 bases between the two germline ends. The CDR3 protein is CASSLRQGYNEQFF. The CDR3 bases are TGTGCCAGCAGCTTACGGCAGGGATACAATGAGCAGTTCTTC.

Written as DNA, the CDR3 is TGCGCCAGCAGTGAGTCGCGGGGGCTAGGATCACCCCTCCACTTT. Protein: CASSESRGLGSPLHF. The gene calls are TRBV10-2 and TRBJ1-6, with a tentative D call TRBD1 (6 bases). The germline CDR1 and CDR2 sequences are WSHSY and SAAADI. The V end lost 0 bases, the J end lost 10 bases, and 13 bases lay between the germline ends. The CDR3 loop spans 15 amino acids.

V usage is TRBV28 and J usage is TRBJ2-7, with D hard to call. The CDR3 sequence is 15 residues long. The germline V gene encodes CDR1 MDHEN and CDR2 SYDVKM. The V end lost 2 bases, the J end lost 2 bases, and 13 bases lay between the germline ends. The CDR3 sequence is CASSLEAIPPYEQYF. The CDR3 DNA reads TGTGCCAGCAGTTTAGAAGCCATCCCTCCCTACGAGCAGTACTTC.

The chain employs TRBV7-9 and TRBJ2-3; TRBD1 matches 9 bases. Germline trimming cut 4 bases from V and 5 bases from J; bases unmatched to any gene: 7. The CDR3 totals 15 residues. The germline V gene encodes CDR1 SEHNR and CDR2 FQNEAQ (reference sequence). The CDR3 spells CASSYRRQGGDTQYF. The CDR3, as DNA: TGTGCCAGCAGCTACAGAAGACAGGGGGGAGATACGCAGTATTTT.

The chain recombines TRBV30 with TRBJ2-2, with 8 bases aligning to TRBD1. The CDR3 has 13 amino acids. Trimming at V came to 2 bases and at J to 7 bases, leaving 3 bases not matched to a gene. Germline values: CDR1 GTSNPN, CDR2 SVGIG (reference sequence). This CDR3 reads CAWSRQGIGELFF. The CDR3 DNA reads as TGTGCCTGGAGTCGACAGGGGATCGGGGAGCTGTTTTTT.

This chain's CDR3 is CASSLSGSSGVEQFF. CDR3 nucleotides: TGCGCCAGCAGTCTAAGCGGGAGTTCTGGGGTTGAGCAGTTCTTC. V usage is TRBV10-1 and J usage is TRBJ2-1; 8 nucleotides match TRBD2. CDR1 WNHNN and CDR2 SYGVQD come from the germline V gene (reference sequence). The CDR3 is 15 residues long. V shed 5 bases, J shed 9 bases, and the junction held 12 bases outside the gene matches.

This clone was recorded once. The chain has TRBV19 and TRBJ2-2, with D perhaps matching TRBD1 (5 bases). V was pared by 8 bases and J by 5 bases, with 9 bases between. Germline V gene data show CDR1 as LNHDA and CDR2 as SQIVND (reference sequence). The CDR3 has 12 residues. CDR3 sequence (DNA): TGTGCCAGTGCCTCAGGGACCGGGGAGCTGTTTTTT. Protein: CASASGTGELFF.

This clone showed up just a few times. The chain couples TRBV7-6 to TRBJ1-2; D is possibly TRBD1 (5 bases). Trimming left V 1 base short and J 4 bases short, with 13 bases between. This CDR3 contains 15 residues. Germline-derived CDR1 and CDR2 are SGHVS and FNYEAQ. The CDR3 coding sequence is TGTGCCAGCAGCTTAGTAAATCTCGGGGGCTATGGCTACACCTTC. Translated, it gives CASSLVNLGGYGYTF.

The V and J genes are TRBV19 and TRBJ1-2, with TRBD1 identical over 7 bases. This CDR3 has 14 residues. Germline V gives CDR1 LNHDA, CDR2 SQIVND (reference sequence). Trimming cost V 7 bases and J 4 bases; bases outside gene matches: 9. The CDR3 DNA sequence: TGTGCCAGTAACGACAGGGCCGGCTTCTATGGCTACACCTTC. Translating gives CASNDRAGFYGYTF. Together with reference TRBV19 and TRBJ1-2, the CDR3 gives the full variable domain: DGGITQSPKYLFRKEGQNVTLSCEQNLNHDAMYWYRQDPGQGLRLIYYSQIVNDFQKGDIAEGYSVSREKKESFPLTVTSAQKNPTAFYLCASNDRAGFYGYTFGSGTRLTVV.

As for this clone: Germline is not matched at one junction end, which may reflect a read error. This CDR3 is CASSLAVRTGELFF. CDR3 nucleotides: TGTGCCAGTAGCTTGGCAGTGAGGACCGGGGAGCTGTTTTTT. The chain links TRBV7-2 to TRBJ2-2; D gene uncertain. Germline CDR1 and CDR2: SGHTA and FQGNSA. The length of the CDR3 is 14 residues.

V usage is TRBV6-2 or TRBV6-3 and J usage is TRBJ1-6, with D hard to call. The germline V gene encodes CDR1 MNHEY and CDR2 SVGEGT. V was pared by 2 bases and J by 7 bases, with 12 bases between. The CDR3 runs to 15 residues. As DNA, the CDR3 is TGTGCCAGCAGTTACAGCCTCGAGGAAAATTCACCCCTCCACTTT. Translated, it gives CASSYSLEENSPLHF.

This chain links TRBV18 with TRBJ1-5; 8 positions agree with TRBD1. V shed 6 bases, J shed 4 bases, and the junction held 5 bases outside the gene matches. This CDR3 region has 14 residues. The germline CDR1 and CDR2 sequences are KGHSH and LQKENI. The CDR3 region is CASSRDRGNQPQHF. The DNA for the CDR3 is TGTGCCAGCTCCCGAGACAGGGGAAATCAGCCCCAGCATTTT.

The chain carries TRBV28 and TRBJ2-3, with a tentative D call TRBD2 (5 bases). The V end lost 7 bases, the J end lost 8 bases, and 13 bases lay between the germline ends. Germline CDR1 is MDHEN and CDR2 is SYDVKM. The CDR3 runs 12 residues. CDR3 protein: CASITSPGTQYF. CDR3 DNA: TGTGCCAGCATTACTAGTCCCGGTACGCAGTATTTT.

This clone was detected once. The chain combines TRBV2 with TRBJ2-1, with 10 bases identical to TRBD2. CDR3 size: 17 residues. V shed 2 bases, J shed 2 bases, and the junction held 6 bases outside the gene matches. Germline CDR1 and CDR2: SNHLY and FYNNEI. CDR3 sequence: CASSELPSGRTYNEQFF. DNA for the CDR3: TGTGCCAGCAGTGAATTGCCTAGCGGGAGAACCTACAATGAGCAGTTCTTC.

The chain carries TRBV5-5 and TRBJ1-3; D is possibly TRBD1 (5 bases). This CDR3 contains 13 residues. V was trimmed by 5 bases and J by 1 base, leaving 7 bases between them. Germline V gene sequence: CDR1 SGHKS, CDR2 YYEKEE (reference sequence). The CDR3 bases are TGTGCCAGCAGACAGGTTTCTGGAAACACCATATATTTT. It codes for CASRQVSGNTIYF.

The chain joins TRBV4-1 to TRBJ1-5; 7 nucleotides align to TRBD1. The CDR3 runs 14 residues. CDR1 is MGHRA, CDR2 YSYEKL, per germline. V lost 2 bases to trimming and J lost 4 bases; unmatched junction nucleotides: 2. CDR3 residues: CASSQTGANQPQHF. The CDR3 DNA reads TGCGCCAGCAGCCAAACAGGGGCAAATCAGCCCCAGCATTTT.

The chain carries TRBV9 and TRBJ1-3; D unresolved. Trimming left V 0 bases short and J 7 bases short, with 5 bases between. Germline V gives CDR1 SGDLS, CDR2 YYNGEE. The CDR3 runs to 12 residues. The CDR3 nucleotides read TGTGCCAGCAGCGTAGACGGTAACACCATATATTTT. Residues: CASSVDGNTIYF.

V and J are TRBV5-4 and TRBJ1-2; 7 bases fit TRBD1. CDR1 is SGHNT, CDR2 YYREEE, per germline (reference sequence). V was clipped by 5 bases and J by 5 bases; unmatched bases: 3. The CDR3 sequence is 12 residues long. CDR3 coding DNA: TGTGCCAGCAGTGCGACAGGGTATGGCTACACCTTC. It translates to CASSATGYGYTF.

The CDR3 DNA reads TGTGCCAGCAGTTTATTTGGACAGGGGGCGCGGGGCACTGAAGCTTTCTTT. This sequence encodes CASSLFGQGARGTEAFF. The chain couples TRBV28 to TRBJ1-1, with 11 bases aligning to TRBD1. V lost 1 base to trimming and J lost 4 bases; unmatched junction nucleotides: 8. CDR1 is MDHEN, CDR2 SYDVKM, per germline. This CDR3 is built from 17 residues.

Note on this clone: Other DNA sequences in this specimen translate into the identical CDR3. The V gene is TRBV7-3, the J gene TRBJ1-1; perhaps TRBD1 as D (5 bases). The CDR3 runs 15 residues. V lost 3 bases and J lost 2, with 13 bases in between. Germline V gives CDR1 SGHTA, CDR2 FQGTGA. The CDR3 region is CASSLTGTLNTEAFF. The CDR3 DNA reads TGTGCCAGCAGCTTGACCGGGACTCTTAACACTGAAGCTTTCTTT.